This TCR beta chain comes out of a study of cytomegalovirus exposure and HLA in healthy donors. Of note for this clone: Antigen specificity is unknown.

13 Jbeta primers and 60 Vbeta primers were used for the PCR. Original methodology: In a later analysis, roughly 86 million unique TCR beta chains included roughly 11 million shared by two or more donors. Measured with immunoSEQ multiplex PCR; TCRdb has only the in-frame clones, and not every one. V, J and clone size are taken as reported in that table, and D and trimming were inferred from the DNA itself. The data contain about 94,000 clones, approximately 72% of them singletons. Losses at the gene ends were 3 bases for V and 1 base for J; bases not matched to a gene: 6. The CDR3 has 15 residues. The germline V gene encodes CDR1 SGDLS and CDR2 YYNGEE. Study-level results: The authors later found most CMV-associated TCR beta chains appeared HLA-restricted. Within an earlier analysis, most TCR beta V segments proved productive either about 87% or about 30% of the time.

The source of this sequence is a middle-aged man in good health and CMV-seropositive. The chain employs TRBV9 and TRBJ2-7; 8 bases are shared with TRBD1. The source material was PBMCs. The CDR3 spells CASSGGTGISYEQYF. As DNA, the CDR3 is TGTGCCAGCAGCGGCGGGACAGGAATTTCCTACGAGCAGTACTTC. The complete variable domain, with remaining parts taken from reference TRBV9 and TRBJ2-7, reads DSGVTQTPKHLITATGQRVTLRCSPRSGDLSVYWYQQSLDQGLQFLIQYYNGEERAKGNILERFSAQQFPDLHSELNLSSLELGDSALYFCASSGGTGISYEQYFGPGTRLTVT.